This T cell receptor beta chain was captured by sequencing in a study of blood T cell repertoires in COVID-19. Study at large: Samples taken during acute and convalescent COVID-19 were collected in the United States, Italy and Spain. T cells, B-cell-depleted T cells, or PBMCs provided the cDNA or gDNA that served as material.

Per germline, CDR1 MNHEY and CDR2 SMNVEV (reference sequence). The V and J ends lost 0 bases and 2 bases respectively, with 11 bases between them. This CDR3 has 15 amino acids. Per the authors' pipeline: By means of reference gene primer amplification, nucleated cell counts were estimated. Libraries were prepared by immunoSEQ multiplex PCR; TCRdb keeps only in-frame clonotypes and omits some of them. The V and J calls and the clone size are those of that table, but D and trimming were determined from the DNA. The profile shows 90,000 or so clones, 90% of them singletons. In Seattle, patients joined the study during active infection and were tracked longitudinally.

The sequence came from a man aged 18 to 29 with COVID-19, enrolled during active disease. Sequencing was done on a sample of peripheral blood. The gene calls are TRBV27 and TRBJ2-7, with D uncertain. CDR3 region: CASSLSVVETYEQYF. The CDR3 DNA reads TGTGCCAGCAGTTTATCAGTGGTGGAGACCTACGAGCAGTACTTC.